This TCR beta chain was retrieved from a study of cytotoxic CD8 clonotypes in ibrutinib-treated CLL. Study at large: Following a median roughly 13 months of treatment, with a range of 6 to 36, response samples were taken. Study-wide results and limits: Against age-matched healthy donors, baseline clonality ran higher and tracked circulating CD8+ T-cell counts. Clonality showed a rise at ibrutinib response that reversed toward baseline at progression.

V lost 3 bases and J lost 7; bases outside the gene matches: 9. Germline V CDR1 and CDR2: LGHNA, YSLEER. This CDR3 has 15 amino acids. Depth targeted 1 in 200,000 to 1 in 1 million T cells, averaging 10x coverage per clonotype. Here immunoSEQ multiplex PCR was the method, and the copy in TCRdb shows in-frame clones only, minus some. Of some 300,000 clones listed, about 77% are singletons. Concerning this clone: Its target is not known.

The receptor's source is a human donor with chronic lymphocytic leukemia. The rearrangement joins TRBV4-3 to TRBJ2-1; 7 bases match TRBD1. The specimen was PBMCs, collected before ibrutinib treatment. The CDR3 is CASSHTENRGNEQFF. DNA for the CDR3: TGCGCCAGCAGCCACACAGAAAACAGGGGTAATGAGCAGTTCTTC.